A selection of T cell receptor beta chains follows, all from one sample in a study of post-analysis software for immune sequencing data. TCRdb re-called the PCR reads with MiXCR, one entry per CDR3 protein. Of some 700,000 distinct CDR3 sequences in the sample, approximately 59% were seen once. What was sequenced was blood. The receptor set was obtained from a girl aged 2 to 9 with multiple sclerosis. Both conserved end residues are part of each CDR3. D genes are given only for firm matches.

len: 19; d_gene: TRBD2; v_gene: TRBV6-2/TRBV6-3; CDR3aa: CASSWGLAGGPVGDDEQFF
len: 15; d_gene: TRBD1; v_gene: TRBV7-9; CDR3aa: CASRETGSITDTQYF
len: 15; d_gene: NA; v_gene: TRBV7-2; CDR3aa: CASSPGRELNYGYTF
len: 15; d_gene: NA; v_gene: TRBV6-5; CDR3aa: CASRKQGTTYNEQFF
len: 12; d_gene: NA; v_gene: TRBV10-3; CDR3aa: CAIGWGAYEQYF
len: 17; d_gene: TRBD2; v_gene: TRBV6-2/TRBV6-3; CDR3aa: CASSPHRLAGVGNEQFF
len: 14; d_gene: TRBD1; v_gene: TRBV20-1; CDR3aa: CSARGQGDADTQYF
len: 14; d_gene: NA; v_gene: TRBV28; CDR3aa: CASTAVGHGDTQYF
len: 11; d_gene: NA; v_gene: TRBV29-1; CDR3aa: CSGKLNTEAFF
len: 15; d_gene: NA; v_gene: TRBV20-1; CDR3aa: CSASSRVAARETQYF
len: 11; d_gene: NA; v_gene: TRBV7-2; CDR3aa: CASSSVYEQYF
len: 15; d_gene: TRBD1; v_gene: TRBV29-1; CDR3aa: CSVLGGTGGLYEQYF
len: 14; d_gene: NA; v_gene: TRBV25-1; CDR3aa: CASSAAGTNYEQYF
len: 15; d_gene: TRBD1; v_gene: TRBV5-1; CDR3aa: CASSLVTGGRNEQFF
len: 12; d_gene: NA; v_gene: TRBV29-1; CDR3aa: CSVEDQEHEQYF
len: 18; d_gene: NA; v_gene: TRBV12-3/TRBV12-4; CDR3aa: CASSTSSSSQGTGYGYTF
len: 14; d_gene: TRBD2; v_gene: TRBV7-3; CDR3aa: CASSLGAAGVEQFF
len: 16; d_gene: NA; v_gene: TRBV11-2; CDR3aa: CASSSISGQTADGYTF
len: 16; d_gene: NA; v_gene: TRBV7-6; CDR3aa: CASSPLLDVSYNEQFF
len: 17; d_gene: TRBD2; v_gene: TRBV25-1; CDR3aa: CASSEYSAGDFYNEQYF
len: 17; d_gene: TRBD2; v_gene: TRBV12-3/TRBV12-4; CDR3aa: CASSLSLAGGPLDTQYF
len: 18; d_gene: NA; v_gene: TRBV28; CDR3aa: CASSSFPTRANIPYGYTF
len: 13; d_gene: TRBD2; v_gene: TRBV28; CDR3aa: CATSSGVPYEQYF
len: 18; d_gene: TRBD2; v_gene: TRBV19; CDR3aa: CASSLETLTSGNYNEQFF
len: 14; d_gene: NA; v_gene: TRBV6-5; CDR3aa: CASSYSGQALGQFF
len: 11; d_gene: NA; v_gene: TRBV13; CDR3aa: CASSFCYEQYF
len: 19; d_gene: NA; v_gene: TRBV6-2/TRBV6-3; CDR3aa: CASSYDGGGALAAQETQYF
len: 13; d_gene: NA; v_gene: TRBV2; CDR3aa: CASSAGGKETQYF
len: 15; d_gene: NA; v_gene: TRBV20-1; CDR3aa: CSARDGQGPYGTQYF
len: 18; d_gene: TRBD2; v_gene: TRBV20-1; CDR3aa: CSARAPLTGTRVYNEQFF
len: 14; d_gene: NA; v_gene: TRBV30; CDR3aa: CAWRDKGGNGEAFF
len: 18; d_gene: NA; v_gene: TRBV4-2; CDR3aa: CASSQSRDPLQGLETQYF
len: 14; d_gene: TRBD1; v_gene: TRBV12-3/TRBV12-4; CDR3aa: CASRDLQGRNGYTF
len: 13; d_gene: NA; v_gene: TRBV3-1; CDR3aa: CASSQVAEYGYTF
len: 17; d_gene: NA; v_gene: TRBV12-3/TRBV12-4; CDR3aa: CASSTGPPSGPYNEQFF
len: 13; d_gene: TRBD2; v_gene: TRBV20-1; CDR3aa: CSLSGAHYNEQFF
len: 12; d_gene: TRBD2; v_gene: TRBV20-1; CDR3aa: CSAKGLANGQFF
len: 16; d_gene: TRBD1; v_gene: TRBV7-7; CDR3aa: CASSSLPGQGEETQYF
len: 14; d_gene: NA; v_gene: TRBV9; CDR3aa: CASSSRAHTYEQYF
len: 15; d_gene: NA; v_gene: TRBV6-5; CDR3aa: CASSYGGPSTDTQYF
len: 15; d_gene: TRBD1; v_gene: TRBV20-1; CDR3aa: CSARTGGQGIYEQYF
len: 14; d_gene: NA; v_gene: TRBV29-1; CDR3aa: CSVGTNGAEETQYF
len: 12; d_gene: NA; v_gene: TRBV5-4; CDR3aa: CASKDREETQYF
len: 12; d_gene: TRBD2; v_gene: TRBV5-1; CDR3aa: CASSLIAGEQYF
len: 14; d_gene: NA; v_gene: TRBV29-1; CDR3aa: CSVDRGGGLYEQYF
len: 14; d_gene: TRBD1; v_gene: TRBV29-1; CDR3aa: CSVGDGQGKDEQYF
len: 15; d_gene: NA; v_gene: TRBV6-6; CDR3aa: CASSYGVRVNTEAFF
len: 12; d_gene: NA; v_gene: TRBV12-3/TRBV12-4; CDR3aa: CASSFVGAAQFF
len: 12; d_gene: NA; v_gene: TRBV29-1; CDR3aa: CSVYLARETQYF
len: 17; d_gene: NA; v_gene: TRBV20-1; CDR3aa: CSARDRGRVGSYNEQFF
len: 15; d_gene: TRBD1; v_gene: TRBV20-1; CDR3aa: CSAISGTANSYEQYF
len: 14; d_gene: NA; v_gene: TRBV20-1; CDR3aa: CSARGKGINDIQYF
len: 12; d_gene: NA; v_gene: TRBV11-2; CDR3aa: CASSRRGLEQYF
len: 16; d_gene: NA; v_gene: TRBV6-6; CDR3aa: CASSYSALLYQETQYF